This T cell receptor beta chain was identified in a study of cytomegalovirus exposure and HLA in healthy donors. Study as a whole: Prior work identified around 110 million unique TCR beta sequences in about 179 million T cells.

Everyone who donated was a healthy bone marrow donor. To note about this clone: Antigen specificity is unknown.

Broader study findings: Sequencing likely generated an artifact that appeared as a cluster of highly shared sequence variants.

The primer mix had 60 Vbeta and 13 Jbeta primers. TCRdb's table, derived via immunoSEQ multiplex PCR, lists solely in-frame clones and lacks some. The repertoire holds roughly 130,000 clones, with roughly four fifths as singletons. The sequencing sample was made of PBMCs. This receptor was taken from a male donor in good health and CMV-seropositive.

For the CDR3, the DNA is TGTGCCAGCAGCAAAGCGGAGGGGAACATTCAGTACTTC. Translation: CASSKAEGNIQYF. The V call is TRBV7-3, the J call TRBJ2-4, with a possible D match to TRBD2 (6 bases). Germline V lookup: CDR1 SGHTA, CDR2 FQGTGA. CDR3 length equals 13 residues. Deletions cut 5 bases from V and 7 bases from J, with 12 bases between.